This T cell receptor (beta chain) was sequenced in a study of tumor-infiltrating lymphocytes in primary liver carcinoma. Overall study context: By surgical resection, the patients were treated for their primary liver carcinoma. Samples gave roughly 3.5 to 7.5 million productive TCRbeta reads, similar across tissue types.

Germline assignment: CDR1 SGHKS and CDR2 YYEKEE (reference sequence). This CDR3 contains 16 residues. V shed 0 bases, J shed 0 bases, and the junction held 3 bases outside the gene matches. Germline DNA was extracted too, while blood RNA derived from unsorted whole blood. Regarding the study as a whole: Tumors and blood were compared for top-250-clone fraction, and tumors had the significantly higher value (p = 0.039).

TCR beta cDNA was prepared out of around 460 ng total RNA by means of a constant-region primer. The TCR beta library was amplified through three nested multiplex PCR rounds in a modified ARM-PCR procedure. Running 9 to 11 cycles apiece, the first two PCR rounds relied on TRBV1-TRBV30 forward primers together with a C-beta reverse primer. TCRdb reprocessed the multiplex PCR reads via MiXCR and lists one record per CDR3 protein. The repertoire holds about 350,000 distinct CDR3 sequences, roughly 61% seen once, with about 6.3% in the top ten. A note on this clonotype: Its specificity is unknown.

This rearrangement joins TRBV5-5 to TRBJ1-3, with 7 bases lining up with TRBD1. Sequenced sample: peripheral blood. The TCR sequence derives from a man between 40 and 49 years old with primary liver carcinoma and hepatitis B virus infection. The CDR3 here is CASSLGGDSSGNTIYF. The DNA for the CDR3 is TGTGCCAGCAGCTTGGGCGGGGACAGCTCTGGAAACACCATATATTTT.